The source of this TCR beta chain is a study of technical replicates of blood from a handful of donors. Method: immunoSEQ multiplex PCR; TCRdb's copy keeps in-frame clones and lacks some. In the table there are around 50,000 clones, about 93% of which are singletons. Germline CDR1 reads GTSNPN; CDR2 reads SVGIG (reference sequence). Trimming removed 3 bases from V and 4 bases from J, with 15 bases in between. This CDR3 comprises 15 residues. The source material was PBMCs. This receptor was identified in a human donor in good health. Some clones in this sample may be carry-over from other donors' samples. The chain uses TRBV30 and TRBJ2-2; tentative D call: TRBD2 (5 bases). CDR3 amino acids: CAWRVSSGGTGELFF. The CDR3 region has the DNA TGTGCCTGGAGGGTTTCCAGCGGAGGCACCGGGGAGCTGTTTTTT.